This T cell receptor (beta chain) comes out of a study of blood T cell repertoires in COVID-19. Trimming shortened V by 4 bases and J by 5 bases, and 16 bases separated the two germline ends. Germline V gene sequence: CDR1 SGDLS, CDR2 YYNGEE. The CDR3 runs to 15 residues. Exposed enrollees encountered a COVID-19 case at some point within 2 weeks before study entry. Under the authors' procedure: It was from reference gene primer amplification that nucleated cell counts were estimated. The assay was immunoSEQ multiplex PCR, and TCRdb's table has in-frame clones only and misses some. The V and J calls and clone size come from that table; D and trimming were worked out from the DNA. The sample yields 350,000 to 450,000 clones, nearly 90% seen once.

The receptor's source is a woman aged 18-29 years who had been exposed to COVID-19. V gene TRBV9 combines with J gene TRBJ2-1, with D possibly being TRBD2 (7 bases). Sequenced material: PBMCs or T cells enriched from blood (not recorded which). The CDR3 is CASSLQGGRNNEQFF. DNA for the CDR3: TGTGCCAGCAGCTTACAGGGAGGGAGGAACAATGAGCAGTTCTTC.